One sample yielded the 7 T cell receptor beta chains listed below, sequenced in a study of shared clonotypes between healthy human individuals. Some clones are missing from TCRdb's copy, which holds only in-frame ones; the method was immunoSEQ multiplex PCR. The table includes some 360,000 clones, roughly 70% detected once. The specimen sequenced was memory CD4+ T cells sorted from blood. Subset denoted: CD45RA-negative fraction. Source of these receptors: a man aged 25-45 years in good health.

The chain combines TRBV5-6 with TRBJ1-6, with D possibly being TRBD1 (6 bases). Germline V gene data show CDR1 as SGHDT and CDR2 as YYEEEE. The V gene lost 3 bases and the J gene lost 9 bases, with 16 bases spanning the gap. The CDR3 sequence is 15 residues long. DNA for the CDR3: TGTGCCAGCAGCTCAAGACAGGCCCCTATTTCACCCCTCCACTTT. Its protein product is CASSSRQAPISPLHF.

As DNA, the CDR3 is TGTGCCAGTAGTGAGGGACAGGAAGAGACCCAGTACTTC. The encoded protein is CASSEGQEETQYF. This chain connects TRBV19 to TRBJ2-5; 8 bases align to TRBD1. The CDR3 runs 13 residues. The J segment lost 3 bases and the V segment lost 5 bases, leaving 2 bases of the junction unmatched. Germline-derived CDR1 and CDR2 are LNHDA and SQIVND (reference sequence).

This clone was seen only once. The rearrangement joins TRBV29-1 to TRBJ1-1, with unresolved D. CDR1 SQVTM and CDR2 ANQGSEA come from the germline V gene. The CDR3 consists of 13 residues. The V and J ends lost 0 bases and 1 base respectively, with 6 bases between them. The CDR3 DNA is TGCAGCGTTGAAGAGGGCTCGAACACTGAAGCTTTCTTT. This translates into CSVEEGSNTEAFF.

This clone appeared many times. V is TRBV11-1 and J is TRBJ2-5; D gene uncertain. The germline V gene encodes CDR1 SGHAT and CDR2 FQDESV (reference sequence). The CDR3 extends over 13 amino acids. With 1 base removed from V and 0 bases from J, the gap between germline ends came to 3 bases. CDR3 bases: TGTGCCAGCAGCTTAGACTACCAAGAGACCCAGTACTTC. It yields the protein CASSLDYQETQYF.

This sequence joins TRBV28 and TRBJ1-2, with no clear D. The CDR3 length is 12 residues. The V end was cut by 8 bases, the J end by 4 bases, with 11 bases between. Germline V gene data show CDR1 as MDHEN and CDR2 as SYDVKM. CDR3 in amino acids: CASHRESYGYTF. The DNA for the CDR3 is TGTGCCAGCCACCGTGAATCCTATGGCTACACCTTC.

The V call is TRBV2, the J call TRBJ1-3; maybe TRBD1 (6 bases). The CDR3 is 13 residues long. Germline CDR1 SNHLY, CDR2 FYNNEI. Between the trimmed V and J ends, which lost 4 bases and 3 bases, there was a span of 7 bases. In DNA form, the CDR3 reads TGTGCCAGCAGTGGGGGGCTTGGAAACACCATATATTTT. This codes for CASSGGLGNTIYF.

This clone showed up many times. The genes are TRBV4-1 and TRBJ2-5, with 12 positions matching TRBD2. V shed 6 bases and J 8 bases; nucleotides not matched to a gene: 10. The germline V gene has CDR1 MGHRA and CDR2 YSYEKL. This CDR3 is built from 15 residues. The CDR3 here is CASSPGLAGPFTQYF. DNA for the CDR3: TGCGCCAGCAGTCCCGGACTAGCGGGGCCGTTTACCCAGTACTTC.